This T cell receptor beta chain was recorded in a study of cytomegalovirus exposure and HLA in healthy donors. V shed 5 bases and J 7 bases; nucleotides not matched to a gene: 4. CDR3 length equals 12 residues. Germline V gene lookup returns CDR1 MDHEN and CDR2 SYDVKM. Study outcomes and limitations: A highly shared variant cluster was judged a likely technical artifact. Cytomegalovirus association was assigned to more than 150 TCR beta chains. Previously analyzed data showed that most TCR beta V segments were productive at a frequency of about 87% or about 30%.

This PCR relied on a set of 60 Vbeta primers and 13 Jbeta primers. Here immunoSEQ multiplex PCR was the method, and the copy in TCRdb shows in-frame clones only, minus some. Of about 190,000 clones listed, around 86% were seen once; the top ten hold about 1.2%. In regard to this clone: Its antigen remains unknown.

Sequencing used PBMCs. The sequence derives from a man aged 25 to 40 in good health and CMV-seronegative. The chain couples TRBV28 to TRBJ2-7; 8 bases are a match to TRBD1. The CDR3 loop reads CASSDTGGEQYF. DNA of the CDR3: TGTGCCAGCAGTGATACAGGGGGGGAGCAGTACTTC.